This T cell receptor beta chain was profiled in a study of shared clonotypes between healthy human individuals. As to this clone: The antigen is undetermined.

The V segment lost 5 bases and the J segment 3 bases; nucleotides outside the gene matches: 6. The CDR3 has 14 amino acids. Germline V gives CDR1 MNHEY, CDR2 SMNVEV (reference sequence). Sequencing used immunoSEQ multiplex PCR; TCRdb keeps in-frame clones, though not all of them. The sample has about 520,000 clones, 95% to 96% seen once. Study results and limitations: Sequencing depth was predicted to influence how clonotypes are shared among donors.

The source of this sequence is a woman aged 30 to 39 in good health. The V and J genes are TRBV27 and TRBJ2-7; the match to TRBD2 covers 8 bases. The sequenced sample was naive CD4+ T cells sorted from blood. Sample subset: CD45RA+ positively selected. CDR3 nucleotides: TGTGCCAGCAGTACACTAGCGGTTCTCTACGAGCAGTACTTC. Translated, it gives CASSTLAVLYEQYF.